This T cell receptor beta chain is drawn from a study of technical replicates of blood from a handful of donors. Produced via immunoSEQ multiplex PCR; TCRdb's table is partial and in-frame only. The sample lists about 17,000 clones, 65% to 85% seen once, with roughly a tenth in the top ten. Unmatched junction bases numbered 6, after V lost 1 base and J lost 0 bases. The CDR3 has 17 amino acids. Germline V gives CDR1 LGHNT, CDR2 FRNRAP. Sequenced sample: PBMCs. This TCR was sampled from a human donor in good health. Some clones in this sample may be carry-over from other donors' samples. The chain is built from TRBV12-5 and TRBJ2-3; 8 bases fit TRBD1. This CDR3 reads CASGLGQGASSTDTQYF. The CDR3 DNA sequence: TGTGCTAGTGGTTTGGGGCAGGGGGCTTCTAGCACAGATACGCAGTATTTT. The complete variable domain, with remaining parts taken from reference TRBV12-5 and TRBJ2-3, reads DARVTQTPRHKVTEMGQEVTMRCQPILGHNTVFWYRQTMMQGLELLAYFRNRAPLDDSGMPKDRFSAEMPDATLATLKIQPSEPRDSAVYFCASGLGQGASSTDTQYFGPGTRLTVL.